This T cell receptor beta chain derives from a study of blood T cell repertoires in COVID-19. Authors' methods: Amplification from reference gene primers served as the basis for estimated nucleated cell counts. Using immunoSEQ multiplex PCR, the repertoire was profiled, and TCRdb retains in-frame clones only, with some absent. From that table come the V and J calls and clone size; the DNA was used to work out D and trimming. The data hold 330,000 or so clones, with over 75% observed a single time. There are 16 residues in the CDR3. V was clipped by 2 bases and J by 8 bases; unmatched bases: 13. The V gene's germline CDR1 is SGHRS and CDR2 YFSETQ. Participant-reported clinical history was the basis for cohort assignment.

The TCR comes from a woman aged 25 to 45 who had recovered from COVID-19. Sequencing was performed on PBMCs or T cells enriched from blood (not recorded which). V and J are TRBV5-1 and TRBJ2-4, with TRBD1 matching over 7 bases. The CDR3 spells CASSFGPTGNKDIQYF. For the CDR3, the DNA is TGCGCCAGCAGCTTCGGGCCGACAGGGAATAAGGACATTCAGTACTTC.